A selection of T cell receptor beta chains follows, all from one sample in a study of cytomegalovirus exposure and HLA in healthy donors. TCRdb's copy holds only in-frame clones and misses some; the assay was immunoSEQ multiplex PCR. Here the sample spans around 160,000 clones, around four fifths being singletons. The specimen sequenced was PBMCs. The receptors come from a man aged 30 to 45 in good health and CMV-seropositive. Both conserved end residues are part of each CDR3. The D gene is left open where the match is weak. Clone size is given for some rows only: seen once, a few or many times, or a class if the clone is expanded.

15 TRBD1 TRBJ2-5 . TRBV13 TGTGCCAGCAGCCAGGACAGGGGGGGCCAAGAGACCCAGTACTTC CASSQDRGGQETQYF
17 TRBD2 TRBJ2-3 . TRBV27 TGTGCCAGCAGTTTTTCTTCTGGCGGGGGGCCCACAGATACGCAGTATTTT CASSFSSGGGPTDTQYF
15 TRBD1 TRBJ1-2 . TRBV13 TGTGCCAGCAGCCATCCCCCGGGACAGAACTATGGCTACACCTTC CASSHPPGQNYGYTF
17 TRBD1 TRBJ2-7 few TRBV12-5 TGTGCTAGTGGTTTGACCCGGGACAGGGGTACGGCGTACGAGCAGTACTTC CASGLTRDRGTAYEQYF
12 . TRBJ2-5 . TRBV29-1 TGCAGCGCCGTAGAGGGTCAAGAGACCCAGTACTTC CSAVEGQETQYF
16 TRBD1 TRBJ2-3 once TRBV13 TGTGCCAGCAGCCATCGGGACAGGGGGTTGGCAGATACGCAGTATTTT CASSHRDRGLADTQYF
16 TRBD1 TRBJ2-6 . TRBV4-2 TGTGCCAGCAGCCAGGACAGGGGCTCTGGGGCCAACGTCCTGACTTTC CASSQDRGSGANVLTF
15 . TRBJ1-2 . TRBV19 TGTGCCAGTAGTACGCAACAGGCGACTAACTATGGCTACACCTTC CASSTQQATNYGYTF
14 TRBD2 TRBJ2-1 . TRBV19 TGTGCCAGTAGTAGGAACCCGGGGGGGGATGAGCAGTTCTTC CASSRNPGGDEQFF
15 . TRBJ2-2 . TRBV6-6 TGTGCCAGCAGACCTGGACACCTGAACACCGGGGAGCTGTTTTTT CASRPGHLNTGELFF
15 TRBD2 TRBJ2-7 few TRBV29-1 TGCAGCGCCCGAATGGCGGCTAGCGGGGGGGCCGAGCAGTACTTC CSARMAASGGAEQYF
15 TRBD1 TRBJ2-7 . TRBV5-6 TGTGCCAGCAGCATGACAGGGGGTAGCTCCTACGAGCAGTACTTC CASSMTGGSSYEQYF
17 TRBD1 TRBJ1-4 once TRBV27 TGTGCCAGCAGTTTAAAGAATGGGACAGGGGGCAAAGAAAAACTGTTTTTT CASSLKNGTGGKEKLFF
17 TRBD2 TRBJ2-3 . TRBV5-6 TGTGCCAGCAGCCCCTTAAGCAGCGGGGAGAGGACAGATACGCAGTATTTT CASSPLSSGERTDTQYF
14 . TRBJ2-7 . TRBV7-2 TGTGCCAGCAGACCCCGGGACAAGACCTACGAGCAGTACTTC CASRPRDKTYEQYF
15 . TRBJ2-6 once TRBV2 TGTGCCAGCACCCTACAGGGCGCCGGGGCCAACGTCCTGACTTTC CASTLQGAGANVLTF
13 . TRBJ2-5 once TRBV7-2 TGTGCCAGCAGCTTCGGGACACAAGAGACCCAGTACTTC CASSFGTQETQYF
13 . TRBJ2-5 . TRBV10-3 TGTGCCATCACCCCAGGCAGGGGCGAGACCCAGTACTTC CAITPGRGETQYF
15 TRBD1 TRBJ1-5 . TRBV15 TGTGCCACCAGCGTCGACAGGGGGCCCGGTCAGCCCCAGCATTTT CATSVDRGPGQPQHF
16 . TRBJ1-2 . TRBV7-9 TGTGCCAGCAGCCCGTCCAAGGGGGGGGGAGACTATGGCTACACCTTC CASSPSKGGGDYGYTF
11 . TRBJ2-3 . TRBV12-5 TGTGCTAGTACACGCACAGATACGCAGTATTTT CASTRTDTQYF
14 TRBD2 TRBJ2-5 . TRBV7-2 TGTGCCAGCAGCCCGACTAGCGCCCAAGAGACCCAGTACTTC CASSPTSAQETQYF
12 . TRBJ2-1 . TRBV5-4 TGTGCCAGCAGCTTGGAGGGAGATGAGCAGTTCTTC CASSLEGDEQFF
12 . TRBJ1-4 once TRBV2 TGTGCCAGCAGCTACGACTCAGAAAAACTGTTTTTT CASSYDSEKLFF
15 . TRBJ1-6 . TRBV7-9 TGTGCCAGCACCCCACCCGAGGGTTTTGAATCACCCCTCCACTTT CASTPPEGFESPLHF
16 TRBD1 TRBJ1-1 few TRBV7-8 TGTGCCAGCAGCCTAGGGACAGGGGGGATGAACACTGAAGCTTTCTTT CASSLGTGGMNTEAFF
15 . TRBJ1-4 once TRBV5-1 TGCGCCAGCAGGCGGAGCCTTGCAACTAATGAAAAACTGTTTTTT CASRRSLATNEKLFF
16 TRBD1 TRBJ1-1 . TRBV29-1 TGCAGCCACTCCAGCCCAGGACAGGTCATAAACACTGAAGCTTTCTTT CSHSSPGQVINTEAFF
13 . TRBJ2-1 . TRBV6-5 TGTGCCAGCACCCCTGGGGGGGCCGGTGAGCAGTTCTTC CASTPGGAGEQFF
13 TRBD1 TRBJ2-5 . TRBV19 TGTGCCAGTAGTATTGCAGGGGGAGAGACCCAGTACTTC CASSIAGGETQYF
14 TRBD2 TRBJ2-1 . TRBV6-5 TGTGCCAGCGGATATAGCGGGGGGAGGGTTGAGCAGTTCTTC CASGYSGGRVEQFF
14 TRBD1 TRBJ2-7 once TRBV5-1 TGCGCCAGCAGCTTGAGACAGGGATTCTCTGAACGGTACTTC CASSLRQGFSERYF
14 . TRBJ1-2 once TRBV5-1 TGCGCCAGCAGCTTGGATCGGGGTGGCTATGGCTACACCTTC CASSLDRGGYGYTF
17 . TRBJ2-7 once TRBV21-1 TGTGCCAGCAGCAAACTCCTAGCGGGGGGCCATCCCTACGAGCAGTACTTC CASSKLLAGGHPYEQYF
11 . TRBJ1-1 . TRBV6-1 TGTGCCAGCAGCCTCCCCGGGTTGGCTTTCTTT CASSLPGLAFF
16 . TRBJ1-5 . TRBV6-1 TGTGCCAGCAGTGAATCAAGGGGCTTCAGCAATCAGCCCCAGCATTTT CASSESRGFSNQPQHF
15 TRBD2 TRBJ2-7 . TRBV29-1 TGCAGCGTTGCGGGGACAACGGGACTAGCTGTCGAGCAGTACTTC CSVAGTTGLAVEQYF
13 . TRBJ2-1 . TRBV6-6 TGTGCCAGCACCCAGGGTTACTACAATGAGCAGTTCTTC CASTQGYYNEQFF
15 . TRBJ1-6 once TRBV7-8 TGTGCCAGCAGCCCCTTTCGGATCGGGAATTCACCCCTCCACTTT CASSPFRIGNSPLHF
14 TRBD1 TRBJ1-2 . TRBV6-5 TGTGCCAGCAGTTACCCGGGACAGCCCTATGGCTACACCTTC CASSYPGQPYGYTF
16 TRBD1 TRBJ1-5 few TRBV6-6 TGTGCCAGCAGTTTGGGACAGGGGATTAGCAATCAGCCCCAGCATTTT CASSLGQGISNQPQHF
19 TRBD1 TRBJ2-1 . TRBV5-1 TGCGCCAGCAGCTTGGGGACAGGGGAACCGAGTCCGGTCCCTTTTGGGCAGTTCTTC CASSLGTGEPSPVPFGQFF
16 . TRBJ1-1 . TRBV30 TGTGCCTGGAGTGCTTTATCGTGGGGGCAAAACACTGAAGCTTTCTTT CAWSALSWGQNTEAFF
15 TRBD1 TRBJ1-4 once TRBV5-1 TGCGCCAGCAGCGTGTCCGGGACAGGGAACGAAAAACTGTTTTTT CASSVSGTGNEKLFF
11 . TRBJ2-7 . TRBV12-5 TGTGCTAGTGGTTTGCAGTACGAGCAGTACTTC CASGLQYEQYF
16 TRBD2 TRBJ2-5 . TRBV7-8 TGTGCCAGCAGCTCCAGGACTAGCGGGGGGTCAGAGACCCAGTACTTC CASSSRTSGGSETQYF
17 TRBD1 TRBJ2-2 . TRBV7-7 TGTGCTAGCAGCTCCCACCCGGGACAGGGATCCACCGGGGAGCTGTTTTTT CASSSHPGQGSTGELFF
16 TRBD2 TRBJ2-2 . TRBV10-3 TGTGCCATCAGTGGTCGTCTAGCGGGGAACACCGGGGAGCTGTTTTTT CAISGRLAGNTGELFF
17 . TRBJ2-7 . TRBV12-1 TGTGCCAGCAGCTTAGGACCTAGCGGGGAGTCCTCCTACGAGCAGTACTTC CASSLGPSGESSYEQYF